This T cell receptor (beta chain) was sequenced in a study of regulatory T cells in long-lasting Graves disease. Building of the TCR beta libraries involved iRepertoire HTBI primers and Arm-PCR of CDR3 regions. TCRdb reprocessed the multiplex PCR reads via MiXCR and lists one record per CDR3 protein. The profile covers more than 350,000 distinct CDR3 sequences, with roughly 23% appearing a single time and 14% taken by the ten largest. Noted time point: persistent/refractory GD, antithyroid drugs over 5 years with positive TRAb. Generation of the TCR library employed RNA extracted from PBMCs. CDR1 and CDR2 (germline): SNHLY, FYNNEI. CDR3 length: 16 residues. V was trimmed by 3 bases and J by 0 bases, leaving 13 bases between them.

The TCR comes from a female donor with Graves disease. The V call is TRBV2, the J call TRBJ2-3; tentative D call: TRBD2 (7 bases). The specimen comprised peripheral blood mononuclear cells (PBMCs), sampled when the disease was refractory, from a patient treated with antithyroid drugs. The CDR3 nucleotides read TGTGCCAGCAGTGACGCGGGGGCGCGGAGCACAGATACGCAGTATTTT. This encodes CASSDAGARSTDTQYF. The full variable domain, rest sourced from reference TRBV2 and TRBJ2-3, is EPEVTQTPSHQVTQMGQEVILRCVPISNHLYFYWYRQILGQKVEFLVSFYNNEISEKSEIFDDQFSVERPDGSNFTLKIRSTKLEDSAMYFCASSDAGARSTDTQYFGPGTRLTVL.